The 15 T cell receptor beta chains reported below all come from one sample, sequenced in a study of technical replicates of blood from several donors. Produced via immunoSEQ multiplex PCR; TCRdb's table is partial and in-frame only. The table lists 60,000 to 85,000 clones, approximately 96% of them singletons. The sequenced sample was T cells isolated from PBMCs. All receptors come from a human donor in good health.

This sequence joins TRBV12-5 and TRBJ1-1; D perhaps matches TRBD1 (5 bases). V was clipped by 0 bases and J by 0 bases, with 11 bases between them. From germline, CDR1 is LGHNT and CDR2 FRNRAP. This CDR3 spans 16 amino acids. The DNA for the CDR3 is TGTGCTAGTGGTTTGGTACTCGGGGGGATGAACACTGAAGCTTTCTTT. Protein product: CASGLVLGGMNTEAFF.

The CDR3 DNA reads as TGTGCCAGCAGTGTTCCGTCCAGGGTCCGAGATACGCAGTATTTT. Translated: CASSVPSRVRDTQYF. J is TRBJ2-3 and V is TRBV6-1, with a possible D match to TRBD1 (5 bases). Germline V lookup: CDR1 MNHNS, CDR2 SASEGT. V was trimmed by 4 bases and J by 5 bases, leaving 16 bases between them. The length of the CDR3 is 15 residues.

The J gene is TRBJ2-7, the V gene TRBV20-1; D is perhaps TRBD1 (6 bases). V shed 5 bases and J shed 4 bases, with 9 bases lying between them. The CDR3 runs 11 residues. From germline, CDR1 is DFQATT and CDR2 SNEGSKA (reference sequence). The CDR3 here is CSASQGYEQYF. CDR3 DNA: TGCAGTGCTTCACAGGGTTACGAGCAGTACTTC.

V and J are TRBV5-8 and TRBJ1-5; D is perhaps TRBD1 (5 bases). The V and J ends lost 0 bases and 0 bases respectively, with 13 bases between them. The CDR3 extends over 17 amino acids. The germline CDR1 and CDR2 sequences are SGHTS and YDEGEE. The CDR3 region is CASSLVQAAYSNQPQHF. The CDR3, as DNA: TGTGCCAGCAGCTTGGTACAGGCGGCTTATAGCAATCAGCCCCAGCATTTT.

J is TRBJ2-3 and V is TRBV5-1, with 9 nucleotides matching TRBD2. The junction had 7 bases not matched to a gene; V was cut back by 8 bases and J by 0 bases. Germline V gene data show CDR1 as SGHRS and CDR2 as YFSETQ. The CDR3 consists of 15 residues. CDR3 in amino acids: CASRRLAVSTDTQYF. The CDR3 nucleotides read TGCGCCAGTCGGCGACTAGCGGTTAGCACAGATACGCAGTATTTT.

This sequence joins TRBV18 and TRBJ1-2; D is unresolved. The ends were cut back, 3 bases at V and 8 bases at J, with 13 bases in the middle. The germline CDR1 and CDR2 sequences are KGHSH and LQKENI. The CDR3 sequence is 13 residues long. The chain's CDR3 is CASSPAPLRGYTF. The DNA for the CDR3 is TGTGCCAGCTCACCGGCCCCACTAAGGGGCTACACCTTC.

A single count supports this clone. CDR3 loop: CASSARDSNTDTQYF. Here the CDR3 DNA reads TGTGCCAGCAGCGCCCGGGACAGCAACACAGATACGCAGTATTTT. This chain joins TRBV21-1 and TRBJ2-3; the table names TRBD1, a call not compared with the DNA. TRBV21-1 counts as a pseudogene. The CDR3 covers 15 residues.

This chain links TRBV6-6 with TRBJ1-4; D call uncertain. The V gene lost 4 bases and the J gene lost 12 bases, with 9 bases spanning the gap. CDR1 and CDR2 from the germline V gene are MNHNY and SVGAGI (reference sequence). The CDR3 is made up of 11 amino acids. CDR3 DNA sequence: TGTGCCAGCAGTTTTGGCGCGGAACTGTTTTTT. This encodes CASSFGAELFF.

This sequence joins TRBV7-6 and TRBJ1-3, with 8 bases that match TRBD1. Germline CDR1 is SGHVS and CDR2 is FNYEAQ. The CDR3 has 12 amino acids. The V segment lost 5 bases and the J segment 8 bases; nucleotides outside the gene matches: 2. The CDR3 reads CASSATGDTIYF. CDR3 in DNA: TGTGCCAGCAGCGCGACAGGGGACACCATATATTTT.

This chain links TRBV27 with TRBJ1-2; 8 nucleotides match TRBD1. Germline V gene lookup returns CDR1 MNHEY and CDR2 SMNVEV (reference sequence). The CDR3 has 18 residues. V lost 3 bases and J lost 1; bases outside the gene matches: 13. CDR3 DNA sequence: TGTGCCAGCAGTTTTTCTGTGAGGGACAGGACCGTTAACTATGGCTACACCTTC. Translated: CASSFSVRDRTVNYGYTF.

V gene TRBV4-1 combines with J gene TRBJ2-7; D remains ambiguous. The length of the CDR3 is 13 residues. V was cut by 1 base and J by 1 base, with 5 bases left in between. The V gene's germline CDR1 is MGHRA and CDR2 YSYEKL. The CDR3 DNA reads TGCGCCAGCAGCCAAGGACATTCCTACGAGCAGTACTTC. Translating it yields CASSQGHSYEQYF.

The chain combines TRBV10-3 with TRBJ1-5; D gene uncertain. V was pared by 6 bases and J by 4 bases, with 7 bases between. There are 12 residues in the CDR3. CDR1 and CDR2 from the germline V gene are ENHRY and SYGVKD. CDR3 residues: CAISPTNQPQHF. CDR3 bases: TGTGCCATCAGCCCGACTAATCAGCCCCAGCATTTT.

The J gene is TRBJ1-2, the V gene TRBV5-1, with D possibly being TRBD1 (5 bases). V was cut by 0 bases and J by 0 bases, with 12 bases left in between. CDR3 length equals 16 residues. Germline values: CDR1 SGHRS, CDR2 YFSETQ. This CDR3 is CASSLVLGGTNYGYTF. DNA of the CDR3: TGCGCCAGCAGCTTGGTACTCGGGGGGACTAACTATGGCTACACCTTC.

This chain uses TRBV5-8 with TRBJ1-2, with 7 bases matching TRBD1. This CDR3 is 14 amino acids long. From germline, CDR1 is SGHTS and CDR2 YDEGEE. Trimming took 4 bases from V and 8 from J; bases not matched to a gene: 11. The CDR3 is CASSGDSLLDGYTF. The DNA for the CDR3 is TGTGCCAGCAGCGGGGACAGCCTACTCGACGGCTACACCTTC.

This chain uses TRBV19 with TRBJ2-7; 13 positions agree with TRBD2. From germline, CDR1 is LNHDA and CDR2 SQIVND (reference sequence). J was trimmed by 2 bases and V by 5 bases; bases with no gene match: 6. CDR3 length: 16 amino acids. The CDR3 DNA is TGTGCCAGTAGTCCTGGACTAGCGGGGGCCCCCTACGAGCAGTACTTC. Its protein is CASSPGLAGAPYEQYF.